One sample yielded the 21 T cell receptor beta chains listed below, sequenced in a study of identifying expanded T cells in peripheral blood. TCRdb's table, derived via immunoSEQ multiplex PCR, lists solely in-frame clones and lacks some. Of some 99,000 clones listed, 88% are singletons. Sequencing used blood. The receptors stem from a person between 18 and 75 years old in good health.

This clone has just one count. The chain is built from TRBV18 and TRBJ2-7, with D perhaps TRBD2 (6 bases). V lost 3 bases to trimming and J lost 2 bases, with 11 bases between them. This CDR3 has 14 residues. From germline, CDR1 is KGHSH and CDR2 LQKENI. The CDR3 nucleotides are TGTGCCAGCTCACCGGGACTGCAGACCTACGAGCAGTACTTC. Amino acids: CASSPGLQTYEQYF.

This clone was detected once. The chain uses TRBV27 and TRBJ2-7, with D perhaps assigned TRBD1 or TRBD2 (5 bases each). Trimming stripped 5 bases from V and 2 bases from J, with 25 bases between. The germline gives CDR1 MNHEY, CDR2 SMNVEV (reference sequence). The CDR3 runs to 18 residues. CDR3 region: CASSLLVGTARNPYEQYF. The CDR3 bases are TGTGCCAGCAGTCTCTTAGTCGGGACCGCGAGAAACCCCTACGAGCAGTACTTC.

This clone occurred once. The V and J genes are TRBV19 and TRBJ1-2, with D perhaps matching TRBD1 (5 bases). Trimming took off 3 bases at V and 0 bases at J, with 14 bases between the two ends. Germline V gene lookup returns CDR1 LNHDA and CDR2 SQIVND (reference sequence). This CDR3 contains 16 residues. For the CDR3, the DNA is TGTGCCAGTAGTATTTCGGTTGGGGCACCTAACTATGGCTACACCTTC. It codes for CASSISVGAPNYGYTF.

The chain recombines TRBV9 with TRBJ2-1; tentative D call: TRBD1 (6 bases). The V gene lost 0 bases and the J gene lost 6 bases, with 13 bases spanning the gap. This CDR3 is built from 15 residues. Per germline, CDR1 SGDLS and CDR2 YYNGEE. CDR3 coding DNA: TGTGCCAGCAGCGTAGGTGCAGGGGTAAGCAATGAGCAGTTCTTC. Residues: CASSVGAGVSNEQFF. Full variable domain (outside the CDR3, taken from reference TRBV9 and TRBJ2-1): DSGVTQTPKHLITATGQRVTLRCSPRSGDLSVYWYQQSLDQGLQFLIQYYNGEERAKGNILERFSAQQFPDLHSELNLSSLELGDSALYFCASSVGAGVSNEQFFGPGTRLTVL.

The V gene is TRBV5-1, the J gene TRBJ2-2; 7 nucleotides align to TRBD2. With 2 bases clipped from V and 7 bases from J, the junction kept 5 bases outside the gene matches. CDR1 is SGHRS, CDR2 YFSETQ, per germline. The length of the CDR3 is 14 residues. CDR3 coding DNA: TGCGCCAGCAGCTTAGGACTAGAGGTCGGGGAGCTGTTTTTT. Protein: CASSLGLEVGELFF.

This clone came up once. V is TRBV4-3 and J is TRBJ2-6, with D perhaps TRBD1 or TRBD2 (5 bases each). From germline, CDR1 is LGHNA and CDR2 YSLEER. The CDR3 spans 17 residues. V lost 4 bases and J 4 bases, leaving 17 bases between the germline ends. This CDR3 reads CASSRAGRGAGANVLTF. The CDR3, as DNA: TGCGCCAGCAGCCGGGCCGGAAGGGGAGCGGGGGCCAACGTCCTGACTTTC.

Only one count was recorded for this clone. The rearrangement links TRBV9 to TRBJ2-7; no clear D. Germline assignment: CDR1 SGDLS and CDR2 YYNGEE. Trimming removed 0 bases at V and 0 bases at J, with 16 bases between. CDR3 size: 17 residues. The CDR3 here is CASSVAPLDESSYEQYF. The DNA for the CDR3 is TGTGCCAGCAGCGTAGCCCCCCTTGACGAGAGCTCCTACGAGCAGTACTTC. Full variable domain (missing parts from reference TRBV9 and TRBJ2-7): DSGVTQTPKHLITATGQRVTLRCSPRSGDLSVYWYQQSLDQGLQFLIQYYNGEERAKGNILERFSAQQFPDLHSELNLSSLELGDSALYFCASSVAPLDESSYEQYFGPGTRLTVT.

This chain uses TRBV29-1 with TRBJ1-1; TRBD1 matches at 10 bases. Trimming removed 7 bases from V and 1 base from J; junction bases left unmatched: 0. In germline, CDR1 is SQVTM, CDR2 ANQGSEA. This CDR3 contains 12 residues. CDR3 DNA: TGCAGCGGGGACAGGGGGAACACTGAAGCTTTCTTT. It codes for CSGDRGNTEAFF.

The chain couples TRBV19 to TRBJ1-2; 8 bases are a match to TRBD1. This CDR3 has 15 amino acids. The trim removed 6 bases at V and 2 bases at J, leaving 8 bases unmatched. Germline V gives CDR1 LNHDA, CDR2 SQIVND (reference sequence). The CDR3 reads CASSRGQGANYGYTF. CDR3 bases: TGTGCCAGTAGCAGAGGGCAGGGGGCAAACTATGGCTACACCTTC.

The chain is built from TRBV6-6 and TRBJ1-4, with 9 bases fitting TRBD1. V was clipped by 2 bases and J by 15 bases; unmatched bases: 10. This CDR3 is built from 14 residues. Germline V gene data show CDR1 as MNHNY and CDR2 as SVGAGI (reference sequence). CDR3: CASSYTQTRDRVFF. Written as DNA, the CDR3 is TGTGCCAGCAGTTACACTCAAACCCGGGACAGGGTGTTTTTT.

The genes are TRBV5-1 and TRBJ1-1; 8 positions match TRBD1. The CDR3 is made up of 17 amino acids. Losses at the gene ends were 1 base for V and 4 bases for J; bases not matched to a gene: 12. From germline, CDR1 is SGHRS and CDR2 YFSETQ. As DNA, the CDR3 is TGCGCCAGCAGCTTGCTGTCACCGGGACAGGTGGGCACTGAAGCTTTCTTT. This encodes CASSLLSPGQVGTEAFF.

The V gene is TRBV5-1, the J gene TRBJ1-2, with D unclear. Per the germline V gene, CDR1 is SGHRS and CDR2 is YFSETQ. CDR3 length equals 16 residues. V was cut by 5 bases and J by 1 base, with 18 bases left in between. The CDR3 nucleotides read TGCGCCAGCAGACACGCTTGGACGGGGAATAACTATGGCTACACCTTC. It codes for CASRHAWTGNNYGYTF.

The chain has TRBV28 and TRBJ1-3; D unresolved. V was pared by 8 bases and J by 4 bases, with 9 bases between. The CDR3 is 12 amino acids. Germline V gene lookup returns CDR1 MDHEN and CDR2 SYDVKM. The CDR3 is CASFLTGNTIYF. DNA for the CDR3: TGTGCCAGCTTTTTAACAGGAAACACCATATATTTT.

CDR3: CASSIKASGSVEQYF. The CDR3 DNA reads as TGTGCCAGTAGTATAAAGGCTAGCGGGAGTGTCGAGCAGTACTTC. V usage is TRBV19 and J usage is TRBJ2-7; 10 bases line up with TRBD2. In germline, CDR1 is LNHDA, CDR2 SQIVND (reference sequence). CDR3 length: 15 residues. V was clipped by 2 bases and J by 6 bases; unmatched bases: 7.

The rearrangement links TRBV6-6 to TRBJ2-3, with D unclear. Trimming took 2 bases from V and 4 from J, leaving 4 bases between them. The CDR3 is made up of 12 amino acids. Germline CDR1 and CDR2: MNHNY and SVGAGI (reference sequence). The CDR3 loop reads CASSYLADTQYF. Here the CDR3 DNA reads TGTGCCAGCAGTTACCTAGCAGATACGCAGTATTTT.

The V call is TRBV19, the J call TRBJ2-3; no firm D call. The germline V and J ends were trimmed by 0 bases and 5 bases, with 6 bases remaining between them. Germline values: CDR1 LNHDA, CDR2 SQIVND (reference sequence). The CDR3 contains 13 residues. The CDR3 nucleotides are TGTGCCAGTAGTATAGATATTGGAGATACGCAGTATTTT. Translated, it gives CASSIDIGDTQYF.

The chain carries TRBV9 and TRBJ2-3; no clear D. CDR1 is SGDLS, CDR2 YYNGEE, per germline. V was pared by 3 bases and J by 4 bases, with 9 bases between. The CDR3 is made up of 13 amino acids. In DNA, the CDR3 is TGTGCCAGCAGCGAGGGCATCCCAGATACGCAGTATTTT. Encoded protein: CASSEGIPDTQYF.

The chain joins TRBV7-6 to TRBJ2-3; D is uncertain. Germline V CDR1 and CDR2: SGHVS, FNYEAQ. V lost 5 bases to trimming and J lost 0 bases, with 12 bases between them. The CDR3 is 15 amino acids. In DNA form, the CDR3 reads TGTGCCAGCAGCCTCGAGAGATCTAGCACAGATACGCAGTATTTT. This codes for CASSLERSSTDTQYF.

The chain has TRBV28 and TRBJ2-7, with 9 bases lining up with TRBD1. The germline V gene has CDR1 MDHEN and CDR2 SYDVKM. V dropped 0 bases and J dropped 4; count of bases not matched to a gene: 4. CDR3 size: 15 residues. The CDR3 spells CASSLWGQGLYEQYF. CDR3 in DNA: TGTGCCAGCAGTTTATGGGGACAGGGACTTTACGAGCAGTACTTC.

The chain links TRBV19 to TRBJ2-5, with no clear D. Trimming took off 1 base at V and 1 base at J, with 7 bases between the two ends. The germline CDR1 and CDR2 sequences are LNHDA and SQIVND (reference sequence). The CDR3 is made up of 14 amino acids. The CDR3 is CASSIGYGQETQYF. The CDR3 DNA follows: TGTGCCAGTAGTATAGGTTACGGCCAAGAGACCCAGTACTTC.

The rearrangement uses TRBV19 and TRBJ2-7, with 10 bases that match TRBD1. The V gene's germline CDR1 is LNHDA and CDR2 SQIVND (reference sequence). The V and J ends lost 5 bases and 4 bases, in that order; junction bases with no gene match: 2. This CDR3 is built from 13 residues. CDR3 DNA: TGTGCCAGTAGTCGGGACAGGGGTTACGAGCAGTACTTC. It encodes CASSRDRGYEQYF.